Below, 8 T cell receptor beta chains from the same sample are listed, as sequenced in a study of blood T cell repertoires in COVID-19. Profiled with immunoSEQ multiplex PCR; TCRdb holds only in-frame clones, not every one. The sample lists roughly 100,000 clones, more than 85% occurring once. Specimen: peripheral blood. The source of these receptors is a human donor in a cohort sampled during active COVID-19.

This sequence joins TRBV4-1 and TRBJ1-5; unclear D gene. Trimming removed 1 base from V and 3 bases from J, with 13 bases in between. Per germline, CDR1 MGHRA and CDR2 YSYEKL. The CDR3 length is 16 residues. For the CDR3, the DNA is TGCGCCAGCAGCCAAGCATTTGTGGAGAACAATCAGCCCCAGCATTTT. Protein sequence: CASSQAFVENNQPQHF.

V is TRBV2 and J is TRBJ2-1, with D perhaps matching TRBD2 (5 bases). Germline V gene data show CDR1 as SNHLY and CDR2 as FYNNEI. Trimming pared 6 bases from V and 2 bases from J, leaving 11 bases between. The CDR3 has 14 amino acids. The CDR3, as DNA: TGTGCCAGCAGGGGGAGTTCAGCCTACAATGAGCAGTTCTTC. Translation gives CASRGSSAYNEQFF.

V usage is TRBV25-1 and J usage is TRBJ2-3; 8 positions match TRBD1. After removal of 2 bases from V and 1 base from J, the junction contained 11 bases not matched to a gene. CDR3 length: 18 residues. CDR1 and CDR2 (germline): MGHDK, SYGVNS. The CDR3 loop is CASSEPPGQGRGTDTQYF. CDR3 coding DNA: TGTGCCAGCAGTGAACCCCCCGGACAGGGCAGGGGCACAGATACGCAGTATTTT.

CDR3 protein: CASRPGTGKGEQYF. Here the CDR3 DNA reads TGTGCCAGCAGGCCCGGGACAGGGAAGGGCGAGCAGTACTTC. The chain combines TRBV2 with TRBJ2-7; TRBD1 aligns across 9 bases. This CDR3 spans 14 amino acids. V was pared by 6 bases and J by 6 bases, with 9 bases of the junction left unmatched. Looked up from germline, CDR1 is SNHLY and CDR2 is FYNNEI.

The rearrangement joins TRBV5-1 to TRBJ1-1; TRBD1 aligns across 8 bases. V was clipped by 3 bases and J by 7 bases; unmatched bases: 5. Looked up from germline, CDR1 is SGHRS and CDR2 is YFSETQ. This CDR3 contains 13 residues. CDR3: CASSSQGAGEAFF. DNA of the CDR3: TGCGCCAGCAGCTCTCAGGGGGCCGGTGAAGCTTTCTTT.

In nucleotides, the CDR3 is TGTGCCAGCAGCTCCTCTAGCGGGGCCCCAGATACGCAGTATTTT. It codes for CASSSSSGAPDTQYF. This chain joins TRBV6-5 and TRBJ2-3; TRBD2 matches 9 bases. Trimming took 6 bases from V and 4 from J; bases not matched to a gene: 8. This CDR3 has 15 residues. CDR1 MNHEY and CDR2 SVGAGI come from the germline V gene.

There are a few counts of this clone. The V gene is TRBV7-9, the J gene TRBJ2-1; 14 nucleotides align to TRBD2. Germline V gene lookup returns CDR1 SEHNR and CDR2 FQNEAQ (reference sequence). V trimming: 1 base; J trimming: 4 bases; junction bases outside the gene matches: 9. This CDR3 has 19 residues. The CDR3 spells CASSLVTSGRAFRYNEQFF. As DNA, the CDR3 is TGTGCCAGCAGCTTAGTGACTAGCGGGAGGGCCTTCAGGTACAATGAGCAGTTCTTC.

About this clone itself: A read error may produce the germline difference seen at one junction end. This chain connects TRBV5-1 to TRBJ2-7; D is perhaps TRBD1 (5 bases). This CDR3 is 14 amino acids long. Germline CDR1 reads SGHRS; CDR2 reads YFSETQ. CDR3 sequence (DNA): TGCGCCAGCAGCCTCCAGGGTGTCTCCGACGAGCAGTACTTC. As protein: CASSLQGVSDEQYF.